These 22 T cell receptor beta chains share one sample of origin, sequenced in a study of graft-versus-host responses after intestinal transplantation. Processed graft tissue released its intraepithelial and lamina propria lymphocytes. Clones were sequenced by immunoSEQ multiplex PCR, and TCRdb holds only the in-frame ones, with some missing. The sample lists roughly 27,000 clones, 80% occurring once. The source was ileum tissue, collected 98 days after intestinal transplantation. The receptors derive from a human patient who received an intestinal transplant, so some T cells may come from the graft donor.

The rearrangement joins TRBV7-2 to TRBJ1-2; D uncertain. CDR1 and CDR2 (germline): SGHTA, FQGNSA. The CDR3 is 15 residues long. Trimming removed 2 bases at V and 7 bases at J, with 17 bases between. The CDR3 spells CASSLSTAIRGGYTF. CDR3 coding DNA: TGTGCCAGCAGCTTAAGTACTGCGATCCGGGGTGGCTACACCTTC. Drawing the rest from reference TRBV7-2 and TRBJ1-2, the complete variable domain is GAGVSQSPSNKVTEKGKDVELRCDPISGHTALYWYRQSLGQGLEFLIYFQGNSAPDKSGLPSDRFSAERTGGSVSTLTIQRTQQEDSAVYLCASSLSTAIRGGYTFGSGTRLTVV.

The chain has TRBV6-5 and TRBJ1-2; 9 bases agree with TRBD1. Germline V gene sequence: CDR1 MNHEY, CDR2 SVGAGI. V was clipped by 4 bases and J by 7 bases; unmatched bases: 4. The CDR3 is 13 amino acids. For the CDR3, the DNA is TGTGCCAGCAGTTGGGACAGGGAAGGTGGCTACACCTTC. This codes for CASSWDREGGYTF.

The rearrangement uses TRBV14 and TRBJ2-5; D may be TRBD1 (6 bases). This CDR3 comprises 11 residues. V was pared by 8 bases and J by 7 bases, with 11 bases between. CDR1 and CDR2 (germline): SGHDN, FVKESK. The CDR3 bases are TGTGCCAGCTCGGCAGGGGCGACCCAGTACTTC. Its translation is CASSAGATQYF.

The chain combines TRBV5-6 with TRBJ1-2; the D gene is possibly TRBD1 (5 bases). The germline CDR1 and CDR2 sequences are SGHDT and YYEEEE. V shed 6 bases and J shed 6 bases, with 15 bases lying between them. The CDR3 runs 13 residues. CDR3: CASIRDSSDGYTF. The CDR3 region has the DNA TGTGCCAGCATCCGAGACAGCTCCGATGGCTACACCTTC.

V gene TRBV2 combines with J gene TRBJ1-3, with 7 nucleotides matching TRBD1. V lost 6 bases, J lost 4 bases, and 9 bases stayed unmatched. Germline CDR1 SNHLY, CDR2 FYNNEI. The CDR3 is 15 residues long. The CDR3 loop is CASRDSTGAGNTIYF. CDR3 DNA: TGTGCCAGCAGGGATTCCACAGGGGCCGGAAACACCATATATTTT.

V and J are TRBV28 and TRBJ1-2; 10 nucleotides agree with TRBD1. Germline lookup yields CDR1 MDHEN and CDR2 SYDVKM. V was pared by 6 bases and J by 4 bases, with 8 bases of the junction left unmatched. This CDR3 comprises 15 residues. CDR3 sequence (DNA): TGTGCCAGCAGGCTACCGGGACAGGGGACCTATGGCTACACCTTC. This sequence encodes CASRLPGQGTYGYTF.

CDR3 coding DNA: TGCAGCGTTGGGTACGGGGCTAACTATGGCTACACCTTC. This sequence encodes CSVGYGANYGYTF. The rearrangement uses TRBV29-1 and TRBJ1-2; no definite D call. Deletions cut 4 bases from V and 0 bases from J, with 9 bases between. The CDR3 spans 13 residues. Germline lookup yields CDR1 SQVTM and CDR2 ANQGSEA.

The J gene is TRBJ1-1, the V gene TRBV7-9; D not resolved. Per germline, CDR1 SEHNR and CDR2 FQNEAQ (reference sequence). The CDR3 length is 11 residues. V was clipped by 7 bases and J by 7 bases, with 10 bases between them. CDR3 DNA: TGTGCCAGCAACACAAAGGGTGAAGCTTTCTTT. Its protein product is CASNTKGEAFF.

The genes are TRBV27 and TRBJ2-1; TRBD1 matches 9 bases. The trim removed 6 bases at V and 10 bases at J, leaving 10 bases unmatched. Germline CDR1 reads MNHEY; CDR2 reads SMNVEV (reference sequence). CDR3 size: 14 residues. CDR3 region: CASSLGTGRMEQFF. In nucleotides, the CDR3 is TGTGCCAGCAGCCTCGGGACAGGGAGGATGGAGCAGTTCTTC.

V is TRBV5-3 and J is TRBJ1-2; D may be TRBD1 (5 bases). TRBV5-3 is treated as an ORF (open reading frame) with a function not yet certain. This CDR3 has 15 residues. V was cut by 0 bases and J by 1 base, with 10 bases left in between. Here the CDR3 DNA reads TGTGCCAGAAGCTTGGAAGACAGCCTTAACTATGGCTACACCTTC. This sequence encodes CARSLEDSLNYGYTF.

V is TRBV5-8 and J is TRBJ2-3; TRBD2 matches 9 bases. V dropped 0 bases and J dropped 3; count of bases not matched to a gene: 2. The germline gives CDR1 SGHTS, CDR2 YDEGEE. CDR3 length equals 15 residues. The CDR3 DNA follows: TGTGCCAGCAGCTTGGGGCTAGCGGGGACAGATACGCAGTATTTT. Protein product: CASSLGLAGTDTQYF. Combining the CDR3 with reference TRBV5-8 and TRBJ2-3 gives the whole variable domain EAGVTQSPTHLIKTRGQQATLRCSPISGHTSVYWYQQALGLGLQFLLWYDEGEERNRGNFPPRFSGRQFPNYSSELNVNALELEDSALYLCASSLGLAGTDTQYFGPGTRLTVL.

This clone was seen once. The chain has TRBV18 and TRBJ2-5; D is possibly TRBD1 (6 bases). V gave up 2 bases and J gave up 1 base, with 26 bases separating them. This CDR3 region has 20 residues. The germline CDR1 and CDR2 sequences are KGHSH and LQKENI. CDR3: CASSPGQGRFSYGTQETQYF. CDR3 in DNA: TGTGCCAGCTCACCAGGTCAGGGGAGATTTTCCTACGGCACCCAAGAGACCCAGTACTTC.

This chain uses TRBV27 with TRBJ2-1; TRBD1 aligns across 7 bases. Germline V lookup: CDR1 MNHEY, CDR2 SMNVEV (reference sequence). V dropped 5 bases and J dropped 7; count of bases not matched to a gene: 11. The CDR3 length is 15 residues. CDR3 in amino acids: CASSPMTGWSNEQFF. DNA of the CDR3: TGTGCCAGCAGTCCTATGACAGGGTGGTCGAATGAGCAGTTCTTC.

The gene calls are TRBV14 and TRBJ1-1; D is uncertain. This CDR3 contains 17 residues. The germline gives CDR1 SGHDN, CDR2 FVKESK. With 1 base removed from V and 3 bases from J, the gap between germline ends came to 18 bases. For the CDR3, the DNA is TGTGCCAGCAGCCAAGGGTTTAGGGTAGAATGGTACACTGAAGCTTTCTTT. Its protein is CASSQGFRVEWYTEAFF.

The rearrangement joins TRBV4-1 to TRBJ2-7; D unresolved. V shed 4 bases and J shed 1 base, with 11 bases lying between them. There are 14 residues in the CDR3. The V gene's germline CDR1 is MGHRA and CDR2 YSYEKL. CDR3 in amino acids: CASSPLGVSYEQYF. The CDR3 DNA sequence: TGCGCCAGCAGCCCCCTCGGAGTATCCTACGAGCAGTACTTC.

The chain has TRBV7-2 and TRBJ1-1, with 9 nucleotides matching TRBD1. The V and J ends lost 4 bases and 0 bases, in that order; junction bases with no gene match: 9. Germline lookup yields CDR1 SGHTA and CDR2 FQGNSA. This CDR3 is built from 17 residues. CDR3 sequence (DNA): TGTGCCAGCAGCTCACCGGACAGGGGCTATATGAACACTGAAGCTTTCTTT. Protein sequence: CASSSPDRGYMNTEAFF. The variable domain in full, with the rest retrieved from reference TRBV7-2 and TRBJ1-1, is GAGVSQSPSNKVTEKGKDVELRCDPISGHTALYWYRQSLGQGLEFLIYFQGNSAPDKSGLPSDRFSAERTGGSVSTLTIQRTQQEDSAVYLCASSSPDRGYMNTEAFFGQGTRLTVV.

This clone has just a few counts. The rearrangement joins TRBV7-6 to TRBJ1-6, with TRBD1 matching over 8 bases. Germline CDR1 and CDR2: SGHVS and FNYEAQ. The CDR3 sequence is 15 residues long. The trim removed 5 bases at V and 8 bases at J, leaving 8 bases unmatched. CDR3 bases: TGTGCCAGCAGCCCCGGACAGGGAGATTATTCACCCCTCCACTTT. This gives the protein CASSPGQGDYSPLHF. The complete variable domain, with remaining parts taken from reference TRBV7-6 and TRBJ1-6, reads GAGVSQSPRYKVTKRGQDVALRCDPISGHVSLYWYRQALGQGPEFLTYFNYEAQQDKSGLPNDRFSAERPEGSISTLTIQRTEQRDSAMYRCASSPGQGDYSPLHFGNGTRLTVT.

CDR3 loop: CASGNWDRVVPGNTIYF. In DNA, the CDR3 is TGTGCCAGCGGAAACTGGGACAGGGTGGTCCCTGGAAACACCATATATTTT. J is TRBJ1-3 and V is TRBV28; 9 bases agree with TRBD1. J was trimmed by 2 bases and V by 8 bases; bases with no gene match: 13. Germline V gene lookup returns CDR1 MDHEN and CDR2 SYDVKM. This CDR3 comprises 17 residues.

This clone appeared a few times. This chain joins TRBV10-2 and TRBJ2-1; D not resolved. The CDR3 is 13 residues long. Trimming removed 0 bases at V and 9 bases at J, with 9 bases between. The V gene's germline CDR1 is WSHSY and CDR2 SAAADI. DNA of the CDR3: TGCGCCAGCAGTGAGTCGGTAGTAAGTGAGCAGTTCTTC. Translated, it gives CASSESVVSEQFF.

The J gene is TRBJ1-6, the V gene TRBV10-1, with D possibly being TRBD1 (5 bases). CDR3 size: 14 residues. Germline values: CDR1 WNHNN, CDR2 SYGVQD (reference sequence). V lost 1 base and J 9 bases, leaving 10 bases between the germline ends. The CDR3 region is CASSEFLGPSPLHF. The CDR3 DNA follows: TGCGCCAGCAGTGAGTTCTTGGGACCTTCACCCCTCCACTTT.

V and J are TRBV6-1 and TRBJ1-5; D might be TRBD1 (6 bases). CDR3 length: 15 residues. V was trimmed by 4 bases and J by 3 bases, leaving 13 bases between them. Per the germline V gene, CDR1 is MNHNS and CDR2 is SASEGT. DNA of the CDR3: TGTGCCAGCAGTGGGGTGGACAGCTACAATCAGCCCCAGCATTTT. Translation: CASSGVDSYNQPQHF.

The V call is TRBV5-6, the J call TRBJ1-6; 9 nucleotides match TRBD1. This CDR3 comprises 14 residues. Germline CDR1 SGHDT, CDR2 YYEEEE. V was clipped by 4 bases and J by 6 bases; unmatched bases: 2. The CDR3 loop is CASSKDRGNSPLHF. CDR3 nucleotide sequence: TGTGCCAGCAGCAAGGACAGGGGTAATTCACCCCTCCACTTT.